Listed here is a single TCR beta chain. The data were obtained in a study of OX40 agonist ivuxolimab in advanced cancers. TCRdb keeps only in-frame clones here, not all; method: immunoSEQ multiplex PCR. The sample has approximately 19,000 clones; over 75% are singletons. This CDR3 has 15 residues. V was trimmed by 7 bases and J by 0 bases, leaving 13 bases between them. CDR1 and CDR2 from the germline V gene are LNHDA and SQIVND (reference sequence). The receptor comes from an adult with an advanced solid tumor such as melanoma, head and neck, liver or kidney cancer. Sequences were derived from CD4+ or CD8+ T cells sorted from blood, sampled in a trial of the OX40 agonist ivuxolimab. The rearrangement links TRBV19 to TRBJ1-3; D is undetermined. CDR3 protein: CASTPDRSSGNTIYF. The CDR3 DNA is TGTGCCAGTACCCCGGATAGGAGCTCTGGAAACACCATATATTTT.